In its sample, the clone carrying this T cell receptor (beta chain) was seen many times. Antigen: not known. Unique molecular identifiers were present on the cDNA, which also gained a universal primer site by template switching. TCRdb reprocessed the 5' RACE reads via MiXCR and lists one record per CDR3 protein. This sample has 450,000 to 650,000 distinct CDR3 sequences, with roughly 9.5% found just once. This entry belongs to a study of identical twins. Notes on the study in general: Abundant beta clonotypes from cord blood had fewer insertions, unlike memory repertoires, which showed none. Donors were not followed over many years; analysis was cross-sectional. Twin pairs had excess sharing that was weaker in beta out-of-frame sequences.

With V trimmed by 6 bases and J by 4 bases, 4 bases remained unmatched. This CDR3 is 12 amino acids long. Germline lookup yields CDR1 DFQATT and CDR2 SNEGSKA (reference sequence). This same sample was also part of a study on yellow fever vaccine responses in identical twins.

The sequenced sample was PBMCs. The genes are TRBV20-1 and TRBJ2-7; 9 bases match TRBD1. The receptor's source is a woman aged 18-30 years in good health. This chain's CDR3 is CSALGQGYEQYF. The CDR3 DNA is TGCAGTGCCCTCGGACAGGGGTACGAGCAGTACTTC.